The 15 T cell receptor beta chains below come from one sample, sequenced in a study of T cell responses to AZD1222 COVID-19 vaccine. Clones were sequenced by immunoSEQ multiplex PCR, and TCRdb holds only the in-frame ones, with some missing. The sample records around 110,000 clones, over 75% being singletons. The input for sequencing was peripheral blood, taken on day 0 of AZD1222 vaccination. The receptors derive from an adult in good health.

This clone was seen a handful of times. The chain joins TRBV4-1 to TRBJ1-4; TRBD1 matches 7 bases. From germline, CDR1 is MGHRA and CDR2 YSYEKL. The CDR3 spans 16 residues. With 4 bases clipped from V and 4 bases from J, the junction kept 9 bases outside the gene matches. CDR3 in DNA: TGCGCCAGCAGCCCACGAAGGACAGGAAGTAATGAAAAACTGTTTTTT. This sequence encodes CASSPRRTGSNEKLFF.

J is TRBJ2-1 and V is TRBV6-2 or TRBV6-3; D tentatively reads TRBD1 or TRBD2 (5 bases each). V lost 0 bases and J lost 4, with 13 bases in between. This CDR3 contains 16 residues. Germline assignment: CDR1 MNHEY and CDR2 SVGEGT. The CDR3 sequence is CASSYSMGDPYNEQFF. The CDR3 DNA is TGTGCCAGCAGTTACTCGATGGGGGACCCTTACAATGAGCAGTTCTTC.

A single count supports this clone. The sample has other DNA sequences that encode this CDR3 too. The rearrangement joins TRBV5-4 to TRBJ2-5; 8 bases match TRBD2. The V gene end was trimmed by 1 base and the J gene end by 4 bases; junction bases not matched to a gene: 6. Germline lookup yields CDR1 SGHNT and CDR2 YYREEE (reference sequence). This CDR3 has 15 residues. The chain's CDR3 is CASSLRRGAGETQYF. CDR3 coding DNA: TGTGCCAGCAGCTTGCGGCGGGGGGCGGGAGAGACCCAGTACTTC.

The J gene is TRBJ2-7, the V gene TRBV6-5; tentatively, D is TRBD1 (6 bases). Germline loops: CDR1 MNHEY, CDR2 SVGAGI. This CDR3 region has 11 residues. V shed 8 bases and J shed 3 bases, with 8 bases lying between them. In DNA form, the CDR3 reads TGTGCCAGCCGGGACATCTACGAGCAGTACTTC. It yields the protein CASRDIYEQYF.

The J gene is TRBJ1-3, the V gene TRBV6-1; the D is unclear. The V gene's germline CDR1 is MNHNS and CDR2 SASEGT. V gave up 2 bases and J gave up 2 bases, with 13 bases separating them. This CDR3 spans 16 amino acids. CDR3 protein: CASSENGKGTGNTIYF. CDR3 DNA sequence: TGTGCCAGCAGTGAAAACGGCAAAGGAACTGGAAACACCATATATTTT.

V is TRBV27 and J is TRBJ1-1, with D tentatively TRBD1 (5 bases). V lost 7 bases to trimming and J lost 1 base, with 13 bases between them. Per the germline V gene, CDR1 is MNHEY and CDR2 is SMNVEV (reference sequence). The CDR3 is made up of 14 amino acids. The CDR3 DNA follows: TGTGCCAGCACTCACGGCGGGACGAACACTGAAGCTTTCTTT. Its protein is CASTHGGTNTEAFF.

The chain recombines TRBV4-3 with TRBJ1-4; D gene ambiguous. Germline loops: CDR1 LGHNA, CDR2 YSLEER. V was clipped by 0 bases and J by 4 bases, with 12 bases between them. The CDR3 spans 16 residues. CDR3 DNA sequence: TGCGCCAGCAGCCAAGATCCTCGGACGGTTAATGAAAAACTGTTTTTT. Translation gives CASSQDPRTVNEKLFF.

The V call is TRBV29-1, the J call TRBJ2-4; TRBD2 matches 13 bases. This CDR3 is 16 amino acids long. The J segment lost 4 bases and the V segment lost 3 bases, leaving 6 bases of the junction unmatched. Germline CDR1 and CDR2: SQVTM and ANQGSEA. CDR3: CSVDQTSGGWKNIQYF. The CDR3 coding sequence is TGCAGCGTTGATCAGACTAGCGGGGGGTGGAAAAACATTCAGTACTTC.

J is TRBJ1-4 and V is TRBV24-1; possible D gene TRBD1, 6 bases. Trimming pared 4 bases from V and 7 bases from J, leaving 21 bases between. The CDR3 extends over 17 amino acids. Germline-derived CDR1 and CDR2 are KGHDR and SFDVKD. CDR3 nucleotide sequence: TGTGCCACCAGTGACCCACGGGCCCAGACAGGAGCTGAAAAACTGTTTTTT. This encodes CATSDPRAQTGAEKLFF.

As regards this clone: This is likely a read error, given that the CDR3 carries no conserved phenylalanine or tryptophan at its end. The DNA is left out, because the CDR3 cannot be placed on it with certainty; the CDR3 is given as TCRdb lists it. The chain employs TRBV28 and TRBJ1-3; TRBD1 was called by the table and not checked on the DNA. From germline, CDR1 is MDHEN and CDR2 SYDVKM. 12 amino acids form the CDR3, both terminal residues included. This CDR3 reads CASSSRQGEGFL.

Here the CDR3 DNA reads TGTGCCAGCAGCTTGGGGGACCAGTTAAGGCCCCAGCATTTT. It yields the protein CASSLGDQLRPQHF. V gene TRBV5-5 combines with J gene TRBJ1-5; possible D gene TRBD1, 5 bases. V shed 0 bases and J shed 9 bases, with 13 bases lying between them. The CDR3 has 14 amino acids. CDR1 SGHKS and CDR2 YYEKEE come from the germline V gene (reference sequence).

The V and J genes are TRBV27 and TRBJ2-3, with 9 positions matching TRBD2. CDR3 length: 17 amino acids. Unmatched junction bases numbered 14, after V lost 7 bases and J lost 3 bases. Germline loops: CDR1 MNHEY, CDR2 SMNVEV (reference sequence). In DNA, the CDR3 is TGTGCCAGCACCGAGTCCTGGGCGGGAGGGTGGACAGATACGCAGTATTTT. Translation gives CASTESWAGGWTDTQYF.

DNA for the CDR3: TGTGCCAGCAGCTTATATGGTGGTGGGGGCGCGGCTAACTATGGCTACACCTTC. Its protein is CASSLYGGGGAANYGYTF. V usage is TRBV5-4 and J usage is TRBJ1-2, with a possible D match to TRBD1 (6 bases). Germline V lookup: CDR1 SGHNT, CDR2 YYREEE (reference sequence). There are 18 residues in the CDR3. The V end lost 2 bases, the J end lost 0 bases, and 20 bases lay between the germline ends.

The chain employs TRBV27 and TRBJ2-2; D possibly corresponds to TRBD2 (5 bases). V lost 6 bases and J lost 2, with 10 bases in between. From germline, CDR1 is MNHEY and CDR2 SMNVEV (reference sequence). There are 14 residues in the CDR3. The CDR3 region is CASRVAHNTGELFF. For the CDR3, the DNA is TGTGCCAGCAGGGTAGCGCACAACACCGGGGAGCTGTTTTTT.

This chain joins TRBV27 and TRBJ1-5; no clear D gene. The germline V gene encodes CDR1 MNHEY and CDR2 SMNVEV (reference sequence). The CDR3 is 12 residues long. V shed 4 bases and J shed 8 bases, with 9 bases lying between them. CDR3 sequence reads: CASSSPGKPQHF. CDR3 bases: TGTGCCAGCAGTTCTCCTGGGAAGCCCCAGCATTTT.